Below, 27 T cell receptor beta chains from the same sample are listed, as sequenced in a study of cytomegalovirus exposure and HLA in healthy donors (dated by TCRdb to the late 2010s). The receptor library was made with the immunoSEQ multiplex PCR assay. A mixture of 60 forward primers for TCR Vbeta segments and 13 reverse primers for TCR Jbeta segments was used in the multiplex PCR. TCRdb retrieved this table from immuneACCESS and kept in-frame rearrangements only. Not all clones are present; in checked studies, unresolved V genes account for under half, and no reason is known for the remainder. The sample includes tens of thousands of clones, with 82% observed a single time. 1.9% of the sample belongs to the ten largest clones. Input material: PBMCs. Receptors originate from a man aged 18 to 29 in good health and CMV-seronegative.

This chain links TRBV11-2 with TRBJ2-7; TRBD1 agrees at 8 bases. CDR1 and CDR2 from the germline V gene are SGHAT and FQNNGV. The length of the CDR3 is 17 residues. Trimming at V came to 5 bases and at J to 2 bases, leaving 14 bases not matched to a gene. The CDR3 DNA follows: TGTGCCAGCAGCCGACTATTATTGGCAGGGGGCCCCTACGAGCAGTACTTC. Protein sequence: CASSRLLLAGGPYEQYF.

This clone appeared a single time. The chain recombines TRBV6-1 with TRBJ2-7, with D perhaps TRBD1 (5 bases). Germline values: CDR1 MNHNS, CDR2 SASEGT. The CDR3 runs 15 residues. V was trimmed by 0 bases and J by 3 bases, leaving 12 bases between them. CDR3 residues: CASSEAPQGNYEQYF. The CDR3 nucleotides read TGTGCCAGCAGTGAAGCGCCCCAGGGTAACTACGAGCAGTACTTC.

This chain joins TRBV14 and TRBJ1-6; D is uncertain. The germline V and J ends were trimmed by 4 bases and 11 bases, with 12 bases remaining between them. Germline CDR1 is SGHDN and CDR2 is FVKESK. CDR3 size: 13 residues. This CDR3 is CASSPKDRTPLHF. Here the CDR3 DNA reads TGTGCCAGCAGCCCTAAAGATCGAACACCCCTCCACTTT.

The V call is TRBV19, the J call TRBJ1-5, with 7 bases lining up with TRBD1. V shed 3 bases, J shed 5 bases, and the junction held 16 bases outside the gene matches. Germline V gene data show CDR1 as LNHDA and CDR2 as SQIVND (reference sequence). The CDR3 is made up of 18 amino acids. The CDR3 region has the DNA TGTGCCAGTAGTATCTTTTTCGACAGGGCCTCAGTTTATCAGCCCCAGCATTTT. This encodes CASSIFFDRASVYQPQHF.

V is TRBV9 and J is TRBJ2-2, with 7 bases lining up with TRBD1. V was clipped by 3 bases and J by 6 bases; unmatched bases: 5. This CDR3 comprises 14 residues. Germline V CDR1 and CDR2: SGDLS, YYNGEE. CDR3 bases: TGTGCCAGCAGCGCGGCACAGGGGCCCGGGGAGCTGTTTTTT. Protein product: CASSAAQGPGELFF.

The count of this clone is one. The conserved phenylalanine or tryptophan is not found at the CDR3 terminus, so this likely reflects a read error. V is TRBV28 and J is TRBJ1-2; D is perhaps TRBD1 (6 bases). CDR1 is MDHEN and CDR2 is SYDVKM in the germline V gene. This CDR3 has 14 amino acids. The V and J ends lost 2 bases and 8 bases respectively, with 15 bases between them. Here the CDR3 DNA reads TGTGCCAGCAGTTTACAGGGGTTCGTAGGGGGCTACACCTTG. This sequence encodes CASSLQGFVGGYTL.

This chain uses TRBV5-4 with TRBJ1-6; 11 nucleotides line up with TRBD1. This CDR3 has 16 amino acids. The germline V gene encodes CDR1 SGHNT and CDR2 YYREEE (reference sequence). Trimming cost V 2 bases and J 8 bases; bases outside gene matches: 6. The CDR3 DNA reads as TGTGCCAGCAGCTTAGGACAGGGGGCCGGTGATTCACCCCTCCACTTT. Its translation: CASSLGQGAGDSPLHF.

This clone occurred a few times. The chain couples TRBV7-6 to TRBJ2-2; the D gene is possibly TRBD2 (5 bases). CDR1 is SGHVS and CDR2 is FNYEAQ in the germline V gene. The CDR3 is made up of 14 amino acids. With 6 bases removed from V and 9 bases from J, the gap between germline ends came to 17 bases. CDR3 amino acids: CASSYGRGSRELFF. DNA of the CDR3: TGTGCCAGCAGTTATGGCCGGGGATCTAGGGAGCTGTTTTTT.

The gene calls are TRBV7-2 and TRBJ1-2; D gene unclear. V was cut by 1 base and J by 4 bases, with 13 bases left in between. Germline CDR1 reads SGHTA; CDR2 reads FQGNSA. The CDR3 is 15 residues long. DNA for the CDR3: TGTGCCAGCAGCTTAGAGTTCTCGGCGGCCTATGGCTACACCTTC. The encoded protein is CASSLEFSAAYGYTF. Complete variable domain (other parts from reference TRBV7-2 and TRBJ1-2): GAGVSQSPSNKVTEKGKDVELRCDPISGHTALYWYRQSLGQGLEFLIYFQGNSAPDKSGLPSDRFSAERTGGSVSTLTIQRTQQEDSAVYLCASSLEFSAAYGYTFGSGTRLTVV.

This clone has a handful of counts. V and J are TRBV29-1 and TRBJ2-7; TRBD1 might be the D (6 bases). CDR3 size: 14 residues. V was trimmed by 3 bases and J by 0 bases, leaving 12 bases between them. Germline V lookup: CDR1 SQVTM, CDR2 ANQGSEA. The CDR3 bases are TGCAGCGTTGAGGGACAAGGGACCTCCTACGAGCAGTACTTC. This codes for CSVEGQGTSYEQYF.

The chain joins TRBV10-1 to TRBJ1-6; a weak D match, TRBD1 (5 bases). Trimming removed 4 bases at V and 7 bases at J, with 8 bases between. There are 13 residues in the CDR3. Germline values: CDR1 WNHNN, CDR2 SYGVQD (reference sequence). For the CDR3, the DNA is TGCGCCAGCAGTGTTAAGGGGAATTCACCCCTCCACTTT. Its translation: CASSVKGNSPLHF.

About this clone itself: One junction end disagrees with the germline gene, perhaps due to a read error. This sequence joins TRBV28 and TRBJ1-1; D is ambiguous. CDR1 and CDR2 (germline): MDHEN, SYDVKM. This CDR3 is built from 17 residues. DNA of the CDR3: TGTGTCAGCAGCTTTAAGGCAGGTTCCCTTAAGAACACTGAAGCTTTCTTT. It encodes CVSSFKAGSLKNTEAFF.

This chain links TRBV6-5 with TRBJ2-3, with D unclear. Germline V lookup: CDR1 MNHEY, CDR2 SVGAGI. Trimming took 0 bases from V and 4 from J, leaving 11 bases between them. The CDR3 covers 15 residues. CDR3 nucleotide sequence: TGTGCCAGCAGTTACTCAAGTTCCGGGTCAGATACGCAGTATTTT. Its protein is CASSYSSSGSDTQYF.

The chain has TRBV25-1 and TRBJ2-7, with D maybe TRBD1 (6 bases). The CDR3 sequence is 14 residues long. CDR1 is MGHDK and CDR2 is SYGVNS in the germline V gene. Between the trimmed V and J ends, which lost 2 bases and 4 bases, there was a span of 12 bases. CDR3 sequence reads: CASSEPGGPYEQYF. CDR3 in DNA: TGTGCCAGCAGTGAACCTGGGGGCCCGTACGAGCAGTACTTC.

This sequence joins TRBV5-1 and TRBJ1-4, with D unresolved. The CDR3 runs 16 residues. V was cut by 0 bases and J by 0 bases, with 9 bases left in between. Germline V gene lookup returns CDR1 SGHRS and CDR2 YFSETQ. In nucleotides, the CDR3 is TGCGCCAGCAGCTTGGCCCCCGCAGCAACTAATGAAAAACTGTTTTTT. It codes for CASSLAPAATNEKLFF.

The chain recombines TRBV7-9 with TRBJ2-5; 12 nucleotides agree with TRBD1. The V and J ends lost 4 bases and 2 bases, in that order; junction bases with no gene match: 11. CDR3 size: 18 residues. Germline V gene data show CDR1 as SEHNR and CDR2 as FQNEAQ (reference sequence). The CDR3 DNA is TGTGCCAGCAGCTCGGGACAGGGGGCTAGAGAGGGGCAAGAGACCCAGTACTTC. It codes for CASSSGQGAREGQETQYF.

CDR3 sequence (DNA): TGTGCCAGCAGCTTCGCAACTGGGCCCCAGCATTTT. Amino acids: CASSFATGPQHF. V usage is TRBV7-2 and J usage is TRBJ1-5; D not resolved. Trimming removed 3 bases from V and 9 bases from J, with 9 bases in between. CDR3 size: 12 residues. Germline CDR1 and CDR2: SGHTA and FQGNSA.

The rearrangement uses TRBV27 and TRBJ1-6; perhaps TRBD1 as D (6 bases). The CDR3 consists of 14 residues. CDR1 MNHEY and CDR2 SMNVEV come from the germline V gene (reference sequence). V lost 7 bases and J lost 6, with 13 bases in between. The CDR3 spells CASTIQGFNSPLHF. In nucleotides, the CDR3 is TGTGCCAGCACCATACAGGGATTTAATTCACCCCTCCACTTT.

CDR3 sequence: CASTGGRRVSPVTDTQYF. CDR3 nucleotides: TGCGCCAGCACAGGGGGGCGCAGAGTTTCCCCGGTAACAGATACGCAGTATTTT. V usage is TRBV5-1 and J usage is TRBJ2-3, with a possible D match to TRBD1 (7 bases). The V and J ends lost 6 bases and 3 bases respectively, with 26 bases between them. The CDR3 consists of 18 residues. The germline V gene encodes CDR1 SGHRS and CDR2 YFSETQ.

This clone was observed once. The J gene is TRBJ1-4, the V gene TRBV6-5; D gene unclear. Germline CDR1 is MNHEY and CDR2 is SVGAGI. CDR3 length: 14 amino acids. Deletions cut 8 bases from V and 6 bases from J, with 16 bases between. The CDR3 nucleotides read TGTGCCAGCTCATTGGGGAGGGCGTATGAAAAACTGTTTTTT. This encodes CASSLGRAYEKLFF.

This rearrangement joins TRBV2 to TRBJ2-7; D possibly corresponds to TRBD2 (5 bases). V lost 6 bases and J lost 4, with 13 bases in between. Looked up from germline, CDR1 is SNHLY and CDR2 is FYNNEI. The length of the CDR3 is 13 residues. CDR3 in DNA: TGTGCCAGCAGCGGGCCTGGCGGGTACGAGCAGTACTTC. Translated, it gives CASSGPGGYEQYF.

This clone is a singleton in its sample. The chain combines TRBV12-5 with TRBJ2-5; 9 nucleotides line up with TRBD1. V lost 5 bases and J lost 5; bases outside the gene matches: 6. There are 14 residues in the CDR3. Germline assignment: CDR1 LGHNT and CDR2 FRNRAP. The CDR3 here is CASGTQGADETQYF. CDR3 bases: TGTGCTAGTGGTACACAGGGGGCGGACGAGACCCAGTACTTC.

The chain uses TRBV4-1 and TRBJ1-1, with a weak D call TRBD1 (5 bases). CDR1 MGHRA and CDR2 YSYEKL come from the germline V gene. The CDR3 runs to 16 residues. Deletions cut 2 bases from V and 0 bases from J, with 13 bases between. The DNA of the CDR3 is TGCGCCAGCAGCCAAACCTCGACAGTTTTGAACACTGAAGCTTTCTTT. It codes for CASSQTSTVLNTEAFF.

This chain's CDR3 is CASSGWEAKTEAFF. As DNA, the CDR3 is TGTGCCAGCAGTGGATGGGAGGCTAAAACTGAAGCTTTCTTT. The chain uses TRBV2 and TRBJ1-1; the D is unclear. Between the trimmed V and J ends, which lost 4 bases and 5 bases, there was a span of 14 bases. Germline CDR1 is SNHLY and CDR2 is FYNNEI. The CDR3 extends over 14 amino acids.

V and J are TRBV28 and TRBJ1-1; 7 nucleotides align to TRBD1. Per the germline V gene, CDR1 is MDHEN and CDR2 is SYDVKM. CDR3 length: 12 amino acids. V was clipped by 10 bases and J by 4 bases; unmatched bases: 6. Written as DNA, the CDR3 is TGTGCCACCGCGACAGGGACCACTGAAGCTTTCTTT. It codes for CATATGTTEAFF.

The rearrangement uses TRBV4-2 and TRBJ1-1; TRBD1 aligns across 8 bases. Looked up from germline, CDR1 is LGHNA and CDR2 is YNFKEQ. The CDR3 is 15 residues long. V lost 3 bases to trimming and J lost 7 bases; unmatched junction nucleotides: 10. Here the CDR3 DNA reads TGTGCCAGCAGCCAGGTGGCAGGGGGCGATAATGAAGCTTTCTTT. As protein: CASSQVAGGDNEAFF.

This chain links TRBV13 with TRBJ2-2; perhaps TRBD2 as D (6 bases). Between the trimmed V and J ends, which lost 5 bases and 4 bases, there was a span of 20 bases. Germline V gene lookup returns CDR1 PRHDT and CDR2 FYEKMQ (reference sequence). The CDR3 loop spans 17 amino acids. The CDR3 protein is CASSPLGGFPSTGELFF. The CDR3 region has the DNA TGTGCCAGCAGCCCCCTGGGGGGATTCCCTTCCACCGGGGAGCTGTTTTTT.